A single sample gave rise to the 2 T cell receptor beta chains below, sequenced in a study of neoadjuvant anti-PD-1 for oral cavity cancer. TCRdb keeps only in-frame clones here, not all; method: immunoSEQ multiplex PCR. The repertoire holds 33,000 or so clones, around four fifths seen once, with 3.4% in the top ten. The time point is: after neoadjuvant nivolumab, at surgical resection. The sample in question was PBMCs, obtained after nivolumab (anti-PD-1) treatment. The receptors derive from a person aged 40-85 years with oral cavity squamous cell carcinoma.

DNA for the CDR3: TGTGCCACCAGCAGACCCCGTGCCACCTCGAACACTGAAGCTTTCTTT. Amino acid sequence: CATSRPRATSNTEAFF. V is TRBV15 and J is TRBJ1-1; D is unresolved. The V and J ends lost 2 bases and 1 base respectively, with 14 bases between them. The length of the CDR3 is 16 residues. The germline V gene encodes CDR1 LNHNV and CDR2 YYDKDF (reference sequence). Filled out from reference TRBV15 and TRBJ1-1, the complete variable domain reads DAMVIQNPRYQVTQFGKPVTLSCSQTLNHNVMYWYQQKSSQAPKLLFHYYDKDFNNEADTPDNFQSRRPNTSFCFLDIRSPGLGDTAMYLCATSRPRATSNTEAFFGQGTRLTVV.

The V call is TRBV4-1, the J call TRBJ2-3; 12 nucleotides agree with TRBD2. CDR1 and CDR2 (germline): MGHRA, YSYEKL. This CDR3 region has 20 residues. The V gene end was trimmed by 0 bases and the J gene end by 4 bases; junction bases not matched to a gene: 14. The CDR3 DNA is TGCGCCAGCAGCCAAGAAGGGCTAGCGGGGGGGTATCTCCCCGCAGATACGCAGTATTTT. Its translation is CASSQEGLAGGYLPADTQYF.